Sequencing of this TCR beta chain was carried out in a study of control samples from healthy donors and cancer patients. Profiled with immunoSEQ multiplex PCR; TCRdb holds only in-frame clones, not every one. The profile covers 60,000 to 100,000 clones, with 89% appearing a single time and more than 5.5% taken by the ten largest. CDR1 and CDR2 (germline): KGHSH, LQKENI. The CDR3 has 14 amino acids. J gave up 3 bases and V 8 bases, and 9 bases lay outside the gene matches. What was sequenced was blood. This receptor was identified in a man aged 50 to 59 in good health. This chain links TRBV18 with TRBJ1-1, with 7 bases identical to TRBD1. The CDR3 bases are TGTGCCAGCACAAGACTAGACAGGGACACTGAAGCTTTCTTT. It translates to CASTRLDRDTEAFF. The variable domain in full, completed from reference TRBV18 and TRBJ1-1, reads NAGVMQNPRHLVRRRGQEARLRCSPMKGHSHVYWYRQLPEEGLKFMVYLQKENIIDESGMPKERFSAEFPKEGPSILRIQQVVRGDSAAYFCASTRLDRDTEAFFGQGTRLTVV.